This TCR beta chain came from a study of blood T cell repertoires in COVID-19. From germline, CDR1 is LGHNA and CDR2 YNFKEQ. CDR3 length equals 16 residues. Trimming removed 2 bases from V and 1 base from J; junction bases left unmatched: 5. Using immunoSEQ multiplex PCR, the repertoire was profiled, and TCRdb retains in-frame clones only, with some absent. The sample holds under 85,000 clones, 84% seen once. This TCR came from a man between 45 and 60 years old with acute or convalescent COVID-19. The chain is built from TRBV4-2 and TRBJ1-1, with 9 nucleotides matching TRBD1. The sequencing input was peripheral blood. CDR3 residues: CASSQSWDRANTEAFF. The DNA for the CDR3 is TGTGCCAGCAGCCAATCGTGGGACAGGGCGAACACTGAAGCTTTCTTT.